This T cell receptor (beta chain) was recorded in a study of human versus mouse CDR3 diversity and MHC coevolution. This clone was counted a few times. Clones were sequenced by immunoSEQ multiplex PCR, and TCRdb holds only the in-frame ones, with some missing. The repertoire has 86,000 or so clones, approximately 92% of them found once; the top ten carry 1.3%. Germline CDR1 KGHSH, CDR2 LQKENI. V lost 6 bases, J lost 5 bases, and 9 bases stayed unmatched. The CDR3 runs 14 residues. The clonotype comes from a person between 30 and 69 years old in good health. The sequenced material came from naive CD4+ T cells from blood. As to subset: CD45RO-negative CD62L-positive naive CD4 T cells. This rearrangement joins TRBV18 to TRBJ2-5, with 7 nucleotides matching TRBD1. The CDR3 coding sequence is TGTGCCAGCTCGTGGGACAGTCGTGCTGAGACCCAGTACTTC. Amino acid sequence: CASSWDSRAETQYF.